This T cell receptor (beta chain) was captured by sequencing in a study of blood T cell repertoires in COVID-19. The germline V gene has CDR1 KGHSH and CDR2 LQKENI. The V gene end was trimmed by 0 bases and the J gene end by 4 bases; junction bases not matched to a gene: 3. There are 15 residues in the CDR3. TCRdb's copy holds only in-frame clones and misses some; the assay was immunoSEQ multiplex PCR. In the table there are about 200,000 clones, more than 70% of which are singletons. The source of this sequence is a man in his forties with acute COVID-19. What was sequenced was PBMCs or T cells enriched from blood (not recorded which). This rearrangement joins TRBV18 to TRBJ2-5; 9 bases are a match to TRBD1. CDR3 amino acids: CASSPPPTGGETQYF. The CDR3 bases are TGTGCCAGCTCACCACCCCCGACAGGGGGAGAGACCCAGTACTTC.